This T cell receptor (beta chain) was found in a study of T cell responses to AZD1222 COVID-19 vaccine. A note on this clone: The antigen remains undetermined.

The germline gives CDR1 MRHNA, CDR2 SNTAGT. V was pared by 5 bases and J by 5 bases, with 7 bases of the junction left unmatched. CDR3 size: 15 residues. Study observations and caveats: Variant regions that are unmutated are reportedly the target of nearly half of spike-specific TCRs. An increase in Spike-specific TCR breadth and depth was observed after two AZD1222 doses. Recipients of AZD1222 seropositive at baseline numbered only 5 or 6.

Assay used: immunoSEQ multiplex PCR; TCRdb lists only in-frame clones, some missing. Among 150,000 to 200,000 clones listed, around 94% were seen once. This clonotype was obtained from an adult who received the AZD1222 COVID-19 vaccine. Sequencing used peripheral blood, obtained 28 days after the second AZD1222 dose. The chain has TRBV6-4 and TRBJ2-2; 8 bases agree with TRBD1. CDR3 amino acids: CASSPDRAGTGELFF. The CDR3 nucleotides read TGTGCCAGCAGTCCGGACAGGGCAGGAACCGGGGAGCTGTTTTTT.